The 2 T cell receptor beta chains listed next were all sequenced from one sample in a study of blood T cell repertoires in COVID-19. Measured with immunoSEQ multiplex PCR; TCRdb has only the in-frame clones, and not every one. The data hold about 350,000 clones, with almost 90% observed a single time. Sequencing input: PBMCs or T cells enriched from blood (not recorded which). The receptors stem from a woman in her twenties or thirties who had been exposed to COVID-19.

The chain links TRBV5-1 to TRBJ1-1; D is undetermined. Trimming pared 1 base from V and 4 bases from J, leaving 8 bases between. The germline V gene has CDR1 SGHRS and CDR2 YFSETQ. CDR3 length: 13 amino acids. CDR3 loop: CASSLPPGTEAFF. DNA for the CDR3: TGCGCCAGCAGCTTGCCCCCCGGCACTGAAGCTTTCTTT.

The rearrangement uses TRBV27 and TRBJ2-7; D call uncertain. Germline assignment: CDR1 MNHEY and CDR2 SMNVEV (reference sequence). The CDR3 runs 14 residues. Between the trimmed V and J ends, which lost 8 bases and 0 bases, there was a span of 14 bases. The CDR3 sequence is CASGKDMGSYEQYF. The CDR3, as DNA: TGTGCCAGCGGCAAAGACATGGGCTCCTACGAGCAGTACTTC.